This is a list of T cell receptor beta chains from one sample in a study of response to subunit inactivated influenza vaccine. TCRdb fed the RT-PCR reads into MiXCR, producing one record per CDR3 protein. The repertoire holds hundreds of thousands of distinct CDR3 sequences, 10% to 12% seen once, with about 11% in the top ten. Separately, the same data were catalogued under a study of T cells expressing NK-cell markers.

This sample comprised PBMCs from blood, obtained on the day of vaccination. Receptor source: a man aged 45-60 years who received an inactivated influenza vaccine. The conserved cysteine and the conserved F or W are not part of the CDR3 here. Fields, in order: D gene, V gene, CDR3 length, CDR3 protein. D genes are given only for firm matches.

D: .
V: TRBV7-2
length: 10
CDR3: ASSRTKYEQF

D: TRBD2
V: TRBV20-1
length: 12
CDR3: SAIAGRHQETQY

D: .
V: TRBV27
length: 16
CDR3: ASSLRGRVGFPHNEQF

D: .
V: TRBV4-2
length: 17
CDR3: ATEMIYISGGSGTGELF

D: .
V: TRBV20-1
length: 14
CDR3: SAPGLGGSGTDTQY

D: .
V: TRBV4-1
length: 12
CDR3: ASSRDAYNYGYT

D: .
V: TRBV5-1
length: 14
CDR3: ASSLDPGRPYNEQF

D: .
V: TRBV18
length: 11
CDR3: ASSPWVNTEAF

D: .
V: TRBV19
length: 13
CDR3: ASSSRDGFNQPQH

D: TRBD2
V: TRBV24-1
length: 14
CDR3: ATSWTSGPFTDTQY

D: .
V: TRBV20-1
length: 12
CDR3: SARNGAGTDTQY

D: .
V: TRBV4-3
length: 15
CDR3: ASSQSIREPGANVLT

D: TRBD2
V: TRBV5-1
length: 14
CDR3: ASSLAGGNSGNEQF

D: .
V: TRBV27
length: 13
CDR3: ASSLGAGADSPLH

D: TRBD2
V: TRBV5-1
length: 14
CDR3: ASSSGGRLAPHEQY

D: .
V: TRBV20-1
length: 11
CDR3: SARAEQGNEQY

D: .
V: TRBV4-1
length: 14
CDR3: ASSQTDWGWTDTQY

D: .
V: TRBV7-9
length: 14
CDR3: ASSRGPGGPLDEQF

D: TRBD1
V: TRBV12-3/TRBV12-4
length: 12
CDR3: ASRPDRGGETQY

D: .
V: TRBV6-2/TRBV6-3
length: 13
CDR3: ASSYSMGSYNEQF

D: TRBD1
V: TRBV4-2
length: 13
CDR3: ASSQVNRGAYEQY

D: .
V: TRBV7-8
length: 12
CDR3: ASSLRLGEGTQY

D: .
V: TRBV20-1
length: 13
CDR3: SARDWGRGEETQY

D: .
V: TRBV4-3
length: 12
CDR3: ASSQRQAAYEQY

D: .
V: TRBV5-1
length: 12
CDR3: ASSGGLTNTEAF

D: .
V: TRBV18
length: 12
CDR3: ASSTGTPEYEQY

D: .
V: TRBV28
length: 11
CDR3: ASSDGTSYEQY

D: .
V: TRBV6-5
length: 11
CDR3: ASSYSREARAF

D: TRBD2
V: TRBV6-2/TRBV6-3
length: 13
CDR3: ASRTVAGGSYEQY

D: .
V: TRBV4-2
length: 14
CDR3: ASSPNAVGSYNEQF

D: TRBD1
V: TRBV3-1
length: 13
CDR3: ASSLSRDRIHGYT

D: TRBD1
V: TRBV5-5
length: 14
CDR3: ASSLAPQGVGEPQH

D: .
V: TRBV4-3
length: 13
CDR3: ASSQESVVLYGYT

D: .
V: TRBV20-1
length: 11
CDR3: SASHRTNYGYT

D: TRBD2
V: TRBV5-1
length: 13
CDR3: ASGLEPRDYEPQY

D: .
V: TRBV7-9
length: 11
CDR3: ASRPSGVSPLH

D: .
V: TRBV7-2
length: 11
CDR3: ASSLHPTDTQY

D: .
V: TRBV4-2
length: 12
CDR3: ASSQDLRTYEQY

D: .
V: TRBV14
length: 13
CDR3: ASSQLSSNTGELF

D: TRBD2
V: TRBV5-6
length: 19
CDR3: ASSLDLWGRADLYGTDTQY

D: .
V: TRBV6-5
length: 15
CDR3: ASSYSPAAPNTGELF

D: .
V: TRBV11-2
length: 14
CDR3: ASSLDLPQMNTEAF

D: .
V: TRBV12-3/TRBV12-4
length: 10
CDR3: ASSGLQETQY

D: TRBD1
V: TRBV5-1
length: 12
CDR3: ASSAGQQNTEAF

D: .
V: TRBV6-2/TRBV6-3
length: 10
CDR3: ASSNRVSPLH

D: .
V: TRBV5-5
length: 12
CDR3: ASSLPTVQETQY

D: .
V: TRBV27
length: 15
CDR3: ASSSTLRPRFRDTQY

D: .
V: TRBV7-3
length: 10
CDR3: ASSPDGTEAF

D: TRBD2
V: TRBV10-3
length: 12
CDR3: AISLIGGADEQF

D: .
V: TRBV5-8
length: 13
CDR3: ASSLAFRGAETQY

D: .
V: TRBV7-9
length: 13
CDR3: ASSLDRIAKNIQY

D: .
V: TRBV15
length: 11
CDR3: ATSRRDLETQY

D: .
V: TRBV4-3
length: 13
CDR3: ASSRTVGWNTEAF

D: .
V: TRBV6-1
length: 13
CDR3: ASSERGGGSNEQF

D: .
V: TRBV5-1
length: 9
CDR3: ASSLYFEQF

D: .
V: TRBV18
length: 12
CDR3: ASSQRSESGELF

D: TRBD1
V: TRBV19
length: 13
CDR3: ASSKGQGYYNEQF